The present T cell receptor beta chain was sequenced within a study of low-dose radiotherapy and immunotherapy resistance in tumors. Background on the study: Oral aspirin 300 mg was taken by patients daily for four cycles from cycle 1 day 1.

Both TCRalpha and TCRbeta chains were reverse transcribed with V-gene-specific primers. TCR amplification used 20 PCR cycles, a constant-region primer and a V-primer adapter. TCRdb recomputed calls from the reads with MiXCR, one row per CDR3 protein. The data hold about 71,000 distinct CDR3 sequences, with roughly 30% observed a single time. Stated time point: before trial treatment. Donors were dosed with nivolumab and ipilimumab; they also received aspirin, low-dose cyclophosphamide and low-dose radiotherapy. Germline CDR1 reads SGHNT; CDR2 reads YYREEE (reference sequence). The CDR3 extends over 15 amino acids. V lost 5 bases, J lost 1 base, and 15 bases lay in between. This clonotype was recorded at least ten times.

Sequenced material: PBMCs, taken before treatment. This TCR came from a female donor with ovarian cancer. The gene calls are TRBV5-4 and TRBJ2-5; D is undetermined. Here the CDR3 DNA reads TGTGCCAGCAGGTTCATCAGCGCCGGCCAAGAGACCCAGTACTTC. Translation: CASRFISAGQETQYF.